This entry is about one TCR beta chain. This sample is part of a study of blood T cell repertoires in COVID-19. About the research overall: COVID-19 samples, acute and convalescent, were from the United States, Italy and Spain. T cells, B-cell-depleted T cells, or PBMCs provided the cDNA or gDNA that served as material.

Original data processing: Nucleated cell counts were estimated from reference gene primer amplification. Repertoires were generated with immunoSEQ multiplex PCR, while TCRdb's copy carries only in-frame clones and drops some. D and trimming come from the DNA, and the V and J calls and clone size come from that table. This table has a few hundred thousand clones, around 87% appearing once. This CDR3 contains 15 residues. V was cut by 2 bases and J by 2 bases, with 10 bases left in between. Germline CDR1 and CDR2: SGHVS and FNYEAQ. The sequenced sample was peripheral blood. The sequence derives from a woman in her 70s with active or convalescent COVID-19. The chain carries TRBV7-6 and TRBJ1-5; a possible D gene is TRBD1 (6 bases). CDR3 DNA sequence: TGTGCCAGCAGCTTAAACAGGGCAGGCAATCAGCCCCAGCATTTT. Encoded protein: CASSLNRAGNQPQHF. Together with reference TRBV7-6 and TRBJ1-5, the CDR3 gives the full variable domain: GAGVSQSPRYKVTKRGQDVALRCDPISGHVSLYWYRQALGQGPEFLTYFNYEAQQDKSGLPNDRFSAERPEGSISTLTIQRTEQRDSAMYRCASSLNRAGNQPQHFGDGTRLSIL.